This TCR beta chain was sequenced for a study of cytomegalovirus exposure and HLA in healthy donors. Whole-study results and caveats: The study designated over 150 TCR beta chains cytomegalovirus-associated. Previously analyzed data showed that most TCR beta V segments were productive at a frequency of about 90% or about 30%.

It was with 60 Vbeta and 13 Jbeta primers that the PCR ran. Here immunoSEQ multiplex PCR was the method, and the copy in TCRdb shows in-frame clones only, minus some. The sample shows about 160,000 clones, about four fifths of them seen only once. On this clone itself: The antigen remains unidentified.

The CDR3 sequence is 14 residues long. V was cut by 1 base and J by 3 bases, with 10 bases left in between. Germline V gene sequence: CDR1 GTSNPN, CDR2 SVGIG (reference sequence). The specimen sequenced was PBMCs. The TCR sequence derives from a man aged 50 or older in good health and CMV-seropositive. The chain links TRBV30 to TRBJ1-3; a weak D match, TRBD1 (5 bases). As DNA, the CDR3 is TGTGCCTGGAGTGAAGGGGTACGTGGAAACACCATATATTTT. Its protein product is CAWSEGVRGNTIYF. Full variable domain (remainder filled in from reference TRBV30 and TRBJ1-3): SQTIHQWPATLVQPVGSPLSLECTVEGTSNPNLYWYRQAAGRGLQLLFYSVGIGQISSEVPQNLSASRPQDRQFILSSKKLLLSDSGFYLCAWSEGVRGNTIYFGEGSWLTVV.